This T cell receptor beta chain was sequenced during a study of T cell changes during pregnancy in multiple sclerosis. The CDR3 loop spans 14 amino acids. V lost 10 bases and J lost 4; bases outside the gene matches: 8. CDR1 is LNHDA, CDR2 SQIVND, per germline (reference sequence). Clones were read by immunoSEQ multiplex PCR, and TCRdb kept only the in-frame ones, dropping some. The sample holds roughly 22,000 clones; 85% to 90% are singletons and the top ten take about 0.68%. The source was CD4+ T cells from peripheral blood mononuclear cells, collected in the first trimester of pregnancy. This clonotype was sampled from a female donor in good health, enrolled as a control in a pregnancy study. The chain couples TRBV19 to TRBJ2-5, with 11 nucleotides matching TRBD1. As DNA, the CDR3 is TGTGCCACCCAGGACAGGGGGCGGTCAGAGACCCAGTACTTC. It translates to CATQDRGRSETQYF. The full variable domain, in which reference TRBV19 and TRBJ2-5 provide the parts outside the CDR3, is DGGITQSPKYLFRKEGQNVTLSCEQNLNHDAMYWYRQDPGQGLRLIYYSQIVNDFQKGDIAEGYSVSREKKESFPLTVTSAQKNPTAFYLCATQDRGRSETQYFGPGTRLLVL.